The 32 T cell receptor beta chains given below trace back to one sample, sequenced in a study of CD8 T cells in Susac syndrome. Random hexamers served to reverse transcribe roughly 0.5 to 1 ug RNA. One entry per CDR3 protein, called by TCRdb with MiXCR from the immunoSEQ multiplex PCR reads. Here the sample spans 150,000 to 200,000 distinct CDR3 sequences, approximately 93% being singletons. What was sequenced was CD4+ T cells from PBMCs. The receptors were gathered from a human donor in good health.

V usage is TRBV9 and J usage is TRBJ1-6; D gene ambiguous. Germline V gene sequence: CDR1 SGDLS, CDR2 YYNGEE. This CDR3 comprises 17 residues. Trimming removed 3 bases from V and 5 bases from J, with 18 bases in between. The CDR3 DNA reads TGTGCCAGCAGCGACCGGGTTTTCCCAACGGATAATTCACCCCTCCACTTT. Translation gives CASSDRVFPTDNSPLHF.

This clonotype has only a few counts. The CDR3 loop reads CASSRQGGANVLTF. CDR3 in DNA: TGTGCCAGTAGTAGACAGGGCGGCGCCAACGTCCTGACTTTC. The J gene is TRBJ2-6, the V gene TRBV19; 7 nucleotides agree with TRBD1. This CDR3 spans 14 amino acids. The V and J ends lost 4 bases and 7 bases, in that order; junction bases with no gene match: 4. The germline V gene encodes CDR1 LNHDA and CDR2 SQIVND (reference sequence).

The chain joins TRBV7-9 to TRBJ1-2, with 10 bases identical to TRBD1. Per the germline V gene, CDR1 is SEHNR and CDR2 is FQNEAQ (reference sequence). CDR3 length equals 14 residues. Germline trimming cut 5 bases from V and 7 bases from J; bases unmatched to any gene: 7. The CDR3 region is CASSRGQGEGGYTF. CDR3 nucleotide sequence: TGTGCCAGCAGCCGCGGACAGGGGGAGGGTGGCTACACCTTC.

On this clonotype itself: One end of the junction varies from germline; a read error may be responsible. The rearrangement joins TRBV6-1 to TRBJ2-7; the match to TRBD1 covers 9 bases. CDR1 is MNHNS and CDR2 is SASEGT in the germline V gene. The length of the CDR3 is 11 residues. The DNA of the CDR3 is TGTGCCAGCAGTGAAGCGGGACAGGGTTCCTTC. This gives the protein CASSEAGQGSF.

This chain uses TRBV6-2 or TRBV6-3 with TRBJ1-1; D gene ambiguous. There are 16 residues in the CDR3. Trimming cost V 0 bases and J 0 bases, with 11 bases left between them. Per the germline V gene, CDR1 is MNHEY and CDR2 is SVGEGT. CDR3 amino acids: CASSYSSGLMNTEAFF. CDR3 DNA: TGTGCCAGCAGTTACTCGTCAGGCCTCATGAACACTGAAGCTTTCTTT.

The chain has TRBV19 and TRBJ2-3, with 8 bases identical to TRBD1. The CDR3 loop spans 14 amino acids. V was clipped by 6 bases and J by 2 bases; unmatched bases: 4. Germline CDR1 LNHDA, CDR2 SQIVND (reference sequence). This CDR3 is CASSRGPPTDTQYF. In nucleotides, the CDR3 is TGTGCCAGTAGCAGGGGGCCCCCCACAGATACGCAGTATTTT.

The gene calls are TRBV19 and TRBJ1-6, with D unclear. This CDR3 contains 14 residues. Per the germline V gene, CDR1 is LNHDA and CDR2 is SQIVND (reference sequence). The V end lost 7 bases, the J end lost 7 bases, and 14 bases lay between the germline ends. CDR3 region: CASNAGSKNSPLHF. The CDR3 DNA follows: TGTGCCAGTAATGCAGGAAGTAAGAATTCACCCCTCCACTTT.

This chain's CDR3 is CASSLPGARTGELFF. The CDR3 coding sequence is TGTGCCAGCAGCCTACCGGGGGCCCGCACCGGGGAGCTGTTTTTT. This chain joins TRBV5-6 and TRBJ2-2, with D perhaps given as TRBD1 or TRBD2 (6 bases each). CDR1 and CDR2 from the germline V gene are SGHDT and YYEEEE. The germline V and J ends were trimmed by 4 bases and 4 bases, with 14 bases remaining between them. CDR3 length: 15 residues.

The V and J genes are TRBV12-3 or TRBV12-4 and TRBJ2-1; D is perhaps TRBD1 (5 bases). The J call may be mistaken, given a closer DNA end match to TRBJ2-7. This CDR3 region has 16 residues. CDR3 nucleotides: TGTGCCAGCAGTTTTCAAGGGGCAGGGAAAGGCTCCGAGCAGTACGTC. Translation gives CASSFQGAGKGSEQYV.

V is TRBV20-1 and J is TRBJ2-4; D is undetermined. V lost 4 bases to trimming and J lost 0 bases, with 10 bases between them. The CDR3 contains 14 residues. CDR1 and CDR2 from the germline V gene are DFQATT and SNEGSKA (reference sequence). The CDR3 loop is CSAKILLAKNIQYF. In nucleotides, the CDR3 is TGCAGTGCTAAGATCCTGCTAGCCAAAAACATTCAGTACTTC.

CDR3 sequence: CASSVIGGRETQYF. The DNA of the CDR3 is TGTGCCAGCAGTGTCATAGGGGGGCGGGAGACCCAGTACTTC. This rearrangement joins TRBV2 to TRBJ2-5, with D possibly called TRBD1 or TRBD2 (6 bases each). The germline V gene encodes CDR1 SNHLY and CDR2 FYNNEI. This CDR3 contains 14 residues. V dropped 4 bases and J dropped 5 bases, with 14 bases sitting between them.

The chain links TRBV30 to TRBJ1-1; 8 bases map to TRBD1. In germline, CDR1 is GTSNPN, CDR2 SVGIG (reference sequence). V was pared by 5 bases and J by 9 bases, with 5 bases of the junction left unmatched. The CDR3 length is 11 residues. The CDR3, as DNA: TGTGCCTGGTCCCGGGACAGGAAAGCTTTCTTT. Translation gives CAWSRDRKAFF.

The chain couples TRBV19 to TRBJ2-1, with 8 bases lining up with TRBD2. CDR1 and CDR2 from the germline V gene are LNHDA and SQIVND (reference sequence). This CDR3 is 15 amino acids long. V was pared by 7 bases and J by 0 bases, with 5 bases of the junction left unmatched. CDR3 DNA: TGTGCCAGTAAATCAAGCGGGGGCTCCTACAATGAGCAGTTCTTC. Residues: CASKSSGGSYNEQFF. Looking up the rest from reference TRBV19 and TRBJ2-1 gives the full variable domain: DGGITQSPKYLFRKEGQNVTLSCEQNLNHDAMYWYRQDPGQGLRLIYYSQIVNDFQKGDIAEGYSVSREKKESFPLTVTSAQKNPTAFYLCASKSSGGSYNEQFFGPGTRLTVL.

The CDR3 sequence: CASRYREGVSTDTQYF. CDR3 bases: TGTGCCAGCAGATACCGGGAGGGGGTTAGCACAGATACGCAGTATTTT. This chain joins TRBV12-3 or TRBV12-4 and TRBJ2-3; 8 positions match TRBD2. The CDR3 length is 16 residues. Losses at the gene ends were 6 bases for V and 0 bases for J; bases not matched to a gene: 8.

V and J are TRBV6-4 and TRBJ1-1; D perhaps matches TRBD1 (6 bases). CDR1 is MRHNA, CDR2 SNTAGT, per germline. The V and J ends lost 6 bases and 0 bases respectively, with 11 bases between them. CDR3 length: 14 residues. The chain's CDR3 is CASRPDRLNTEAFF. In DNA form, the CDR3 reads TGTGCCAGCAGGCCAGACAGGTTGAACACTGAAGCTTTCTTT.

The V gene is TRBV6-2 or TRBV6-3, the J gene TRBJ2-3, with 8 bases matching TRBD2. The V gene end was trimmed by 2 bases and the J gene end by 4 bases; junction bases not matched to a gene: 5. The germline V gene has CDR1 MNHEY and CDR2 SVGEGT. This CDR3 contains 15 residues. The CDR3 here is CASSYITSGADTQYF. The CDR3 nucleotides read TGTGCCAGCAGTTACATCACTAGCGGAGCAGATACGCAGTATTTT.

A single count supports this clonotype. The V call is TRBV2, the J call TRBJ2-3; possibly TRBD2 for D (7 bases). This CDR3 spans 15 amino acids. Germline values: CDR1 SNHLY, CDR2 FYNNEI. V was cut by 7 bases and J by 2 bases, with 16 bases left in between. The CDR3 region is CASTVRGALTDTQYF. CDR3 in DNA: TGTGCCAGCACCGTACGGGGGGCCCTCACAGATACGCAGTATTTT. Together with reference TRBV2 and TRBJ2-3, the CDR3 gives the full variable domain: EPEVTQTPSHQVTQMGQEVILRCVPISNHLYFYWYRQILGQKVEFLVSFYNNEISEKSEIFDDQFSVERPDGSNFTLKIRSTKLEDSAMYFCASTVRGALTDTQYFGPGTRLTVL.

The chain uses TRBV18 and TRBJ2-4; unclear D gene. The length of the CDR3 is 17 residues. The V gene's germline CDR1 is KGHSH and CDR2 LQKENI. V was pared by 3 bases and J by 0 bases, with 15 bases between. Here the CDR3 DNA reads TGTGCCAGCTCACCTCAAGGGCGACTGCTAGCCAAAAACATTCAGTACTTC. Its protein is CASSPQGRLLAKNIQYF. The complete variable domain, with remaining parts taken from reference TRBV18 and TRBJ2-4, reads NAGVMQNPRHLVRRRGQEARLRCSPMKGHSHVYWYRQLPEEGLKFMVYLQKENIIDESGMPKERFSAEFPKEGPSILRIQQVVRGDSAAYFCASSPQGRLLAKNIQYFGAGTRLSVL.

V and J are TRBV6-5 and TRBJ2-1, with D possibly being TRBD2 (6 bases). The V gene lost 2 bases and the J gene lost 3 bases, with 11 bases spanning the gap. The CDR3 has 15 amino acids. Per the germline V gene, CDR1 is MNHEY and CDR2 is SVGAGI. The CDR3 DNA sequence: TGTGCCAGCAGTTACGGGGGGTCCCGCTACAATGAGCAGTTCTTC. As protein: CASSYGGSRYNEQFF.

This sequence joins TRBV4-3 and TRBJ1-1, with TRBD1 as a possible D gene (5 bases). The germline CDR1 and CDR2 sequences are LGHNA and YSLEER. The length of the CDR3 is 12 residues. With 1 base removed from V and 9 bases from J, the gap between germline ends came to 9 bases. The CDR3 sequence is CASSQAVGQAFF. CDR3 in DNA: TGCGCCAGCAGCCAAGCGGTGGGGCAAGCTTTCTTT.

This clonotype was counted a single time. The gene calls are TRBV6-6 and TRBJ2-7; D possibly corresponds to TRBD1 (6 bases). Germline V gene data show CDR1 as MNHNY and CDR2 as SVGAGI (reference sequence). The CDR3 consists of 12 residues. Trimming stripped 5 bases from V and 5 bases from J, with 10 bases between. CDR3 sequence reads: CASSATGNEQYV. As DNA, the CDR3 is TGTGCCAGCAGTGCCACAGGGAACGAGCAGTACGTC.

V and J are TRBV28 and TRBJ2-1; D perhaps matches TRBD1 (6 bases). V was shortened by 2 bases and J by 10 bases, with 12 bases between the two germline ends. The germline CDR1 and CDR2 sequences are MDHEN and SYDVKM. This CDR3 has 13 residues. CDR3 amino acids: CASSLTQGPEQFF. The DNA for the CDR3 is TGTGCCAGCAGTTTAACACAGGGCCCCGAGCAGTTCTTC.

The chain employs TRBV24-1 and TRBJ2-2; 7 positions agree with TRBD1. After removal of 4 bases from V and 0 bases from J, the junction contained 4 bases not matched to a gene. The CDR3 is made up of 16 amino acids. Germline V CDR1 and CDR2: KGHDR, SFDVKD. CDR3 sequence: CATSDPGQPNTGELFF. CDR3 coding DNA: TGTGCCACCAGTGACCCGGGACAGCCGAACACCGGGGAGCTGTTTTTT.

The V call is TRBV7-3, the J call TRBJ2-3; unclear D gene. Germline assignment: CDR1 SGHTA and CDR2 FQGTGA. The V end was cut by 5 bases, the J end by 2 bases, with 8 bases between. The CDR3 spans 13 residues. The CDR3 is CASSPDHTDTQYF. The DNA for the CDR3 is TGTGCCAGCAGCCCCGACCACACAGATACGCAGTATTTT.

Here the CDR3 DNA reads TGCGCCAGCAGCCAAGATCAACTCCCCAGGGGGCAGTTCTTC. Residues: CASSQDQLPRGQFF. The chain recombines TRBV4-1 with TRBJ2-1, with D perhaps matching TRBD1 (6 bases). The CDR3 totals 14 residues. Germline V lookup: CDR1 MGHRA, CDR2 YSYEKL. Trimming shortened V by 0 bases and J by 12 bases, and 15 bases separated the two germline ends.

The chain combines TRBV14 with TRBJ1-1; D possibly corresponds to TRBD1 (6 bases). CDR3 length: 18 residues. V gave up 0 bases and J gave up 4 bases, with 21 bases separating them. Per germline, CDR1 SGHDN and CDR2 FVKESK. CDR3 nucleotides: TGTGCCAGCAGCCAAGAGCAGAGACAGGTTAGGAGGGGCACTGAAGCTTTCTTT. Amino acid sequence: CASSQEQRQVRRGTEAFF. Filled out from reference TRBV14 and TRBJ1-1, the complete variable domain reads EAGVTQFPSHSVIEKGQTVTLRCDPISGHDNLYWYRRVMGKEIKFLLHFVKESKQDESGMPNNRFLAERTGGTYSTLKVQPAELEDSGVYFCASSQEQRQVRRGTEAFFGQGTRLTVV.

This clonotype was recorded a few times. The V gene is TRBV11-3, the J gene TRBJ2-2; D uncertain. The CDR3 has 12 amino acids. Per the germline V gene, CDR1 is SGHNT and CDR2 is YENEEA. With 2 bases removed from V and 6 bases from J, the gap between germline ends came to 4 bases. The CDR3 sequence: CASSLRAGELFF. In DNA, the CDR3 is TGTGCCAGCAGCTTACGCGCCGGGGAGCTGTTTTTT.

The chain has TRBV13 and TRBJ2-6; D remains ambiguous. Trimming shortened V by 0 bases and J by 0 bases, and 9 bases separated the two germline ends. The germline V gene has CDR1 PRHDT and CDR2 FYEKMQ (reference sequence). The CDR3 runs 17 residues. CDR3 DNA sequence: TGTGCCAGCAGCTTAGGGGGAAAGAGCTCTGGGGCCAACGTCCTGACTTTC. This translates into CASSLGGKSSGANVLTF.

V and J are TRBV7-3 and TRBJ2-7; 7 nucleotides agree with TRBD1. The V gene's germline CDR1 is SGHTA and CDR2 FQGTGA. The CDR3 contains 12 residues. Unmatched junction bases numbered 3, after V lost 4 bases and J lost 6 bases. The CDR3 DNA sequence: TGTGCCAGCAGCTCATCAGGGGGCGAGCAGTACTTC. Residues: CASSSSGGEQYF.

The chain is built from TRBV23-1 and TRBJ1-6; the match to TRBD1 covers 7 bases. TRBV23-1 carries the ORF label, with uncertain function. There are 14 residues in the CDR3. J lost 5 bases, V lost 8 bases, and 6 bases had no gene match. CDR3 nucleotides: TGCGCCAGCGAGAGGACAGGAAATAATTCACCCCTCCACTTT. Its translation is CASERTGNNSPLHF.

This clonotype turned up a few times. The gene calls are TRBV6-1 and TRBJ2-5, with 10 bases that match TRBD2. CDR1 and CDR2 (germline): MNHNS, SASEGT. The CDR3 loop spans 15 amino acids. V shed 5 bases, J shed 7 bases, and the junction held 10 bases outside the gene matches. The CDR3 loop is CASSQSGGGAGTQYF. CDR3 DNA sequence: TGTGCCAGCAGTCAAAGCGGGGGGGGAGCGGGGACCCAGTACTTC.

The chain carries TRBV12-3 or TRBV12-4 and TRBJ2-7; D is undetermined. The germline V and J ends were trimmed by 5 bases and 6 bases, with 14 bases remaining between them. The CDR3 has 13 residues. The CDR3 DNA reads as TGTGCCAGCAGTCCACCCATGTTAAGCGAGCAGTACTTC. This translates into CASSPPMLSEQYF.